A single sample gave rise to the 27 T cell receptor beta chains below, sequenced in a study of T-cell reconstitution after alpha-beta-depleted transplantation in children. For TCRbeta, the library was prepared with unique molecular identifiers. TCRdb reanalysed the PCR reads using MiXCR and keeps one entry per CDR3 protein. The sample shows a few hundred thousand distinct CDR3 sequences, 10% of them seen only once. The sample consisted of PBMCs from the stem cell graft donor, taken from the stem cell graft. These receptors originate from a human donor who donated a stem cell graft to a child with acute lymphoblastic leukemia.

On this clonotype itself: A single base separates this from a much larger clone, so it may be a read error. The chain recombines TRBV5-1 with TRBJ2-2; TRBD1 or TRBD2 may be the D gene (5 bases each). This CDR3 has 16 amino acids. Looked up from germline, CDR1 is SGHRS and CDR2 is YFSETQ. The CDR3 here is CASSLTGTENTWELFF. In nucleotides, the CDR3 is TGCGCCAGCAGCTTGACCGGGACGGAGAACACCTGGGAGCTGTTTTTT.

This chain links TRBV12-3 or TRBV12-4 with TRBJ1-6; maybe TRBD1 (5 bases). The ends were cut back, 4 bases at V and 6 bases at J, with 19 bases in the middle. The CDR3 loop spans 17 amino acids. CDR3 sequence reads: CASSSPPMSGPNSPLHF. The CDR3 region has the DNA TGTGCCAGCAGTTCGCCCCCCATGTCAGGGCCTAATTCACCCCTCCACTTT.

Written as DNA, the CDR3 is TGCAGTGCTCGGGACAGTCTGAACACTGAAGCTTTCTTT. Encoded protein: CSARDSLNTEAFF. This chain uses TRBV20-1 with TRBJ1-1, with 7 positions matching TRBD1. Germline V CDR1 and CDR2: DFQATT, SNEGSKA (reference sequence). The CDR3 is made up of 13 amino acids. The V segment lost 5 bases and the J segment 0 bases; nucleotides outside the gene matches: 3.

The chain combines TRBV19 with TRBJ1-5, with D hard to call. Deletions cut 1 base from V and 0 bases from J, with 4 bases between. Germline CDR1 and CDR2: LNHDA and SQIVND (reference sequence). This CDR3 is 14 amino acids long. The CDR3 loop is CASSIGLSNQPQHF. DNA for the CDR3: TGTGCCAGTAGTATAGGCCTTAGCAATCAGCCCCAGCATTTT.

For the CDR3, the DNA is TGTGCCAGCAGTTGGGGCGGGAGGACAGATACGCAGTATTTT. It translates to CASSWGGRTDTQYF. The chain uses TRBV12-3 or TRBV12-4 and TRBJ2-3, with TRBD2 matching over 8 bases. V trimming: 4 bases; J trimming: 3 bases; junction bases outside the gene matches: 3. This CDR3 contains 14 residues.

The chain couples TRBV4-2 to TRBJ1-5, with D unclear. The CDR3 has 15 amino acids. Germline lookup yields CDR1 LGHNA and CDR2 YNFKEQ. V was clipped by 0 bases and J by 8 bases, with 14 bases between them. This CDR3 reads CASSQDLDRYEPQHF. In DNA form, the CDR3 reads TGTGCCAGCAGCCAAGATTTGGACCGGTACGAGCCCCAGCATTTT.

This chain connects TRBV12-3 or TRBV12-4 to TRBJ1-1, with D uncertain. The CDR3 loop spans 16 amino acids. The V gene lost 6 bases and the J gene lost 4 bases, with 21 bases spanning the gap. CDR3 in DNA: TGTGCCAGCAGCCACCACCTAGGAGGCAATTTCACTGAAGCTTTCTTT. Translation: CASSHHLGGNFTEAFF.

This clonotype has only a few counts. V and J are TRBV20-1 and TRBJ1-6; 7 bases align to TRBD1. CDR1 is DFQATT, CDR2 SNEGSKA, per germline (reference sequence). J lost 8 bases, V lost 3 bases, and 1 base had no gene match. The CDR3 spans 12 residues. Written as DNA, the CDR3 is TGCAGTGCTAGCCAGGGGGATTCACCCCTCCACTTT. Translated: CSASQGDSPLHF.

A few counts support this clonotype. This chain joins TRBV19 and TRBJ2-2; no clear D gene. The ends were cut back, 6 bases at V and 0 bases at J, with 8 bases in the middle. In germline, CDR1 is LNHDA, CDR2 SQIVND (reference sequence). The CDR3 is 14 residues long. CDR3 DNA: TGTGCCAGTAGACCCATCACGAACACCGGGGAGCTGTTTTTT. It translates to CASRPITNTGELFF.

This clonotype was observed a handful of times. This chain connects TRBV10-3 to TRBJ1-1, with 9 bases that match TRBD1. The germline CDR1 and CDR2 sequences are ENHRY and SYGVKD. The CDR3 loop spans 14 amino acids. Losses at the gene ends were 3 bases for V and 8 bases for J; bases not matched to a gene: 7. CDR3 nucleotide sequence: TGTGCCATCAGTGATTTCACAGGGGGCCACGAAGCTTTCTTT. It is translated as CAISDFTGGHEAFF.

This clonotype has only a few counts. The chain joins TRBV4-1 to TRBJ1-5; 10 bases map to TRBD1. The CDR3 covers 19 residues. From germline, CDR1 is MGHRA and CDR2 YSYEKL. The trim removed 5 bases at V and 3 bases at J, leaving 16 bases unmatched. The CDR3 loop is CASSIGQGGVFGPNQPQHF. The CDR3 coding sequence is TGCGCCAGCAGCATCGGACAGGGGGGGGTCTTTGGCCCCAATCAGCCCCAGCATTTT.

This clonotype has a count of ten or more. This chain's CDR3 is CSLSSPGTDTQYF. In DNA, the CDR3 is TGCAGCCTAAGCTCCCCTGGGACAGATACGCAGTATTTT. The chain employs TRBV29-1 and TRBJ2-3, with D unresolved. This CDR3 region has 13 residues. CDR1 is SQVTM and CDR2 is ANQGSEA in the germline V gene. The germline V and J ends were trimmed by 8 bases and 3 bases, with 15 bases remaining between them.

This clonotype has only a few counts. This chain's CDR3 is CASSRSSGTSYEQYF. The DNA for the CDR3 is TGTGCCAGCAGCCGCTCTAGCGGGACGTCCTACGAGCAGTACTTC. The gene calls are TRBV12-3 or TRBV12-4 and TRBJ2-7; 9 nucleotides align to TRBD2. The J segment lost 1 base and the V segment lost 6 bases, leaving 7 bases of the junction unmatched. The length of the CDR3 is 15 residues.

The J gene is TRBJ2-1, the V gene TRBV7-9; TRBD2 agrees at 13 bases. CDR1 and CDR2 from the germline V gene are SEHNR and FQNEAQ (reference sequence). V lost 5 bases to trimming and J lost 3 bases; unmatched junction nucleotides: 7. This CDR3 has 17 residues. The CDR3: CASSHTSGREGYNEQFF. DNA for the CDR3: TGTGCCAGCAGCCACACTAGCGGGAGGGAGGGCTACAATGAGCAGTTCTTC.

This clonotype was seen only a few times. This chain connects TRBV2 to TRBJ1-2; perhaps TRBD1 as D (6 bases). The V and J ends lost 11 bases and 0 bases respectively, with 16 bases between them. The V gene's germline CDR1 is SNHLY and CDR2 FYNNEI. CDR3 size: 14 residues. The CDR3 here is CAGNRAEPNYGYTF. Written as DNA, the CDR3 is TGTGCCGGTAACAGGGCTGAGCCTAACTATGGCTACACCTTC.

The rearrangement uses TRBV25-1 and TRBJ2-1; 7 bases line up with TRBD1. The CDR3 runs to 13 residues. Germline CDR1 reads MGHDK; CDR2 reads SYGVNS. The V gene end was trimmed by 3 bases and the J gene end by 7 bases; junction bases not matched to a gene: 3. This CDR3 is CASSERGRNEQFF. CDR3 nucleotide sequence: TGTGCCAGCAGTGAGAGGGGGCGGAATGAGCAGTTCTTC.

The CDR3 is CASSPTYGTSGSRSYNEQFF. The DNA for the CDR3 is TGCGCCAGCAGCCCCACATACGGAACTAGCGGGAGTAGGTCCTACAATGAGCAGTTCTTC. The rearrangement uses TRBV4-3 and TRBJ2-1; 11 nucleotides line up with TRBD2. CDR1 LGHNA and CDR2 YSLEER come from the germline V gene. V gave up 4 bases and J gave up 1 base; unmatched junction bases: 15. The CDR3 is 20 residues long.

A few counts support this clonotype. The chain links TRBV7-8 to TRBJ2-5, with 13 bases identical to TRBD2. This CDR3 comprises 15 residues. With V trimmed by 5 bases and J by 13 bases, 13 bases remained unmatched. The germline V gene has CDR1 SGHVS and CDR2 FQNEAQ. CDR3 sequence: CASSPQTSGRATWYF. The CDR3 DNA sequence: TGTGCCAGCAGCCCCCAAACTAGCGGGAGGGCCACCTGGTACTTC.

Worth noting for this clonotype: This CDR3 is missing its conserved last phenylalanine or tryptophan, likely due to a read error. The chain combines TRBV7-9 with TRBJ2-2; no reliable D call. Germline CDR1 reads SEHNR; CDR2 reads FQNEAQ (reference sequence). The V gene lost 5 bases and the J gene lost 8 bases, with 15 bases spanning the gap. This CDR3 is built from 14 residues. CDR3 DNA: TGTGCCAGCAGCCAAGAAAGCCGGCTGGGGGAGCTGTTTTTG. This sequence encodes CASSQESRLGELFL.

This clonotype has a handful of counts. This sequence joins TRBV29-1 and TRBJ1-2, with 8 bases identical to TRBD1. After removal of 3 bases from V and 5 bases from J, the junction contained 8 bases not matched to a gene. CDR1 and CDR2 (germline): SQVTM, ANQGSEA. CDR3 length equals 14 residues. CDR3 sequence reads: CSVESTGAGYGYTF. CDR3 DNA: TGCAGCGTTGAGTCGACAGGGGCGGGATATGGCTACACCTTC.

This clonotype came up a few times. The V gene is TRBV3-1, the J gene TRBJ2-7; D remains ambiguous. The CDR3 is 12 residues long. V was shortened by 1 base and J by 7 bases, with 8 bases between the two germline ends. Germline-derived CDR1 and CDR2 are LGHDT and YNNKEL (reference sequence). Written as DNA, the CDR3 is TGTGCCAGCAGCCAAGGAATGTGGGAGCAGTACTTC. Encoded protein: CASSQGMWEQYF.

This clonotype was counted between two and nine times. The chain has TRBV5-1 and TRBJ2-7, with TRBD2 matching over 14 bases. The V and J ends lost 3 bases and 6 bases, in that order; junction bases with no gene match: 5. This CDR3 has 15 amino acids. Germline CDR1 and CDR2: SGHRS and YFSETQ. In DNA, the CDR3 is TGCGCCAGCAGCTCCGGGACTAGCGGGAGAGGCGAGCAGTACTTC. Residues: CASSSGTSGRGEQYF.

This clonotype was seen a few times. The rearrangement uses TRBV20-1 and TRBJ1-1, with TRBD1 as a possible D gene (6 bases). The germline gives CDR1 DFQATT, CDR2 SNEGSKA (reference sequence). The V end lost 1 base, the J end lost 2 bases, and 14 bases lay between the germline ends. CDR3 size: 15 residues. The CDR3 protein is CSARVGGSANTEAFF. CDR3 sequence (DNA): TGCAGTGCTAGAGTCGGGGGCTCAGCCAACACTGAAGCTTTCTTT.

The chain is built from TRBV7-9 and TRBJ1-1, with D unclear. Trimming took off 5 bases at V and 5 bases at J, with 6 bases between the two ends. CDR3 length: 11 residues. From germline, CDR1 is SEHNR and CDR2 FQNEAQ (reference sequence). For the CDR3, the DNA is TGTGCCAGCAGCGTCGCGACTGAAGCTTTCTTT. It yields the protein CASSVATEAFF.

This clonotype came up a few times. The chain joins TRBV12-3 or TRBV12-4 to TRBJ2-6; 9 bases align to TRBD1. V trimming: 4 bases; J trimming: 0 bases; junction bases outside the gene matches: 7. The CDR3 length is 18 residues. The CDR3 coding sequence is TGTGCCAGCAGTTACCGGGACAGGGTCCTCTCTGGGGCCAACGTCCTGACTTTC. It translates to CASSYRDRVLSGANVLTF.

This clonotype appeared a few times. V is TRBV11-1 and J is TRBJ2-1; 12 bases agree with TRBD2. CDR3 length: 16 amino acids. V lost 3 bases, J lost 7 bases, and 7 bases stayed unmatched. Per the germline V gene, CDR1 is SGHAT and CDR2 is FQDESV (reference sequence). CDR3 protein: CASSFQETSGRNEQFF. For the CDR3, the DNA is TGTGCCAGCAGCTTTCAGGAGACTAGCGGGAGAAATGAGCAGTTCTTC.

The V and J genes are TRBV3-1 and TRBJ2-1, with D uncertain. CDR1 LGHDT and CDR2 YNNKEL come from the germline V gene (reference sequence). V was cut by 5 bases and J by 6 bases, with 8 bases left in between. CDR3 length: 12 residues. CDR3 protein: CASSSIRNEQFF. The CDR3 DNA reads TGTGCCAGCAGCTCCATCCGCAATGAGCAGTTCTTC.